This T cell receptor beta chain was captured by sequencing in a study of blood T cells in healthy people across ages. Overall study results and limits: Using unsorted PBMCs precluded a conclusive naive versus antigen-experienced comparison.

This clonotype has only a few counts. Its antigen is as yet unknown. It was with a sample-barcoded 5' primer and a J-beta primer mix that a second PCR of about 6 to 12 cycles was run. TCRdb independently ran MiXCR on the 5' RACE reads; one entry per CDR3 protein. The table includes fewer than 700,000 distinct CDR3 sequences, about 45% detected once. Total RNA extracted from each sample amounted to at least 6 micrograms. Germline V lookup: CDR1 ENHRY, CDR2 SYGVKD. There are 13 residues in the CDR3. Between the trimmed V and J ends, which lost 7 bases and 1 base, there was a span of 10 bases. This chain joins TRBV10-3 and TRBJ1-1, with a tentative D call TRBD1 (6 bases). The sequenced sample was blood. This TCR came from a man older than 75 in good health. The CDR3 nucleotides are TGTGCCATCAAGGACAGCCCGAACACTGAAGCTTTCTTT. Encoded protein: CAIKDSPNTEAFF.